This T cell receptor beta chain appears in the sequencing data of a study of T-cell memory formation after mild COVID-19 (dated by TCRdb to 2020 to 2022). At the level of the whole study: Most TCR sequence clusters were specific to one of the two donors. T-cell clones expanding and contracting after mild COVID-19 in two donors were tracked by longitudinal TCRalpha and TCRbeta repertoire sequencing. Two young, previously healthy adult volunteers made up the cohort, one male and one female.

Ficoll-Paque density gradient centrifugation was the method used to isolate PBMCs. On the study overall, not on this receptor specifically: Balanced CD4/CD8 phenotypes were observed for clones contracting from day 15 to 85, whereas a bias towards CD4+ was observed for a second wave of clones expanding from day 15 to 37. Only a couple of mild cases were covered by the study, and larger cohorts that include severe cases with pre-infection samples were considered necessary. The detection of some responding clones in pre-infection memory suggests that pre-existing cross-reactive memory T cells joined the SARS-CoV-2 response. Contracting CD4+ clones turned up mainly in the CM and EM memory subsets, whereas EMRA was where CD8+ clones were enriched. Whether the second-wave clones peaking on day 37 were SARS-CoV-2 specific was not confirmed.

This clonotype was detected a few times. Its antigen has not been determined. The sample holds no much larger clone one base away, and base qualities are not on file. These reads were obtained on an Illumina NovaSeq 6000. cDNA libraries for TCRalpha and TCRbeta were prepared by 5'RACE using constant-segment primers, with sample barcodes and unique molecular identifiers added. Trizol reagent was used to extract RNA from every sample. The libraries were amplified in two PCR steps, and the second step added a second sample barcode and Illumina TruSeq adapters. Sequencing of libraries was performed on an Illumina NovaSeq with 2 x 150 bp paired-end reads. In the paper's pipeline: Demultiplexing of reads and collapsing into UMI-guided consensus sequences were performed with migec v1.2.7. Using mixcr v2.1.11, UMI consensuses were aligned to TRA and TRB V and J templates and then assembled into clonotypes. A clonotype was counted as expanded or contracted only if both edgeR and NoisET called the change significant, with noise models trained on biological replicates. For edgeR calls, a false discovery rate-adjusted p below 0.01 and a log2 fold-change threshold of 1 were applied. As an exploratory analysis of dynamics, max-normalized trajectories of the 1000 most abundant clonotypes were examined with PCA combined with hierarchical clustering. Each responding clone was given a CD4 or CD8 phenotype based on the CD4+ and CD8+ repertoires, which had been sequenced separately. TCRdb cleaned the public reads at Q25 with fastp, built clones with MiXCR and kept in-frame beta chains. Every entry covers one CDR3 protein and lists the most common genes and DNA from its rows. It is TCRdb's table, rather than the study itself, that gives the V and J calls and clone size. Counted in this sample were over 350,000 distinct CDR3 sequences; roughly a quarter of them appeared once. The top ten constitute roughly 8.9% of the sample.

The source is an adult woman who had mild COVID-19 (a few samples of this study predate the infection). The sample titles of this study are shuffled in the database, so cell type and time point are left out; the donor was told from shared clones. Sequencing was performed on PBMCs or a T cell subset sorted from them (not recorded which).

The DNA sequence is TGTGCCAGCAGCCAAGACTCTGGAAACACCATATATTTT. Its protein product is CASSQDSGNTIYF. The chain is assembled from TRBV16 and TRBJ1-3, with no confident D gene call. The CDR3 runs 13 residues from the cysteine to the phenylalanine. The kept DNA is CDR3 alone, 39 bases in frame from the first base. Between the V and J ends, shortened by 2 bases and 0 bases respectively, the junction contains 2 bases. CDR1 is given as KGHSY and CDR2 as FQNENV, both from the germline V gene.